This T cell receptor (beta chain) was obtained from a study of blood T cell repertoires in COVID-19. CDR3 size: 15 residues. Germline V gene sequence: CDR1 MNHEY, CDR2 SVGEGT. Trimming stripped 5 bases from V and 2 bases from J, with 13 bases between. In the study's own analysis: It was from reference gene primer amplification that nucleated cell counts were estimated. Only in-frame clones appear in the TCRdb table, and some are missing; sequencing was by immunoSEQ multiplex PCR. V, J and clone size were drawn from that table, and D and trimming were deduced from the DNA. Among more than 350,000 clones listed, 80% to 90% were seen once.

The sequenced sample was peripheral blood. The chain recombines TRBV6-2 or TRBV6-3 with TRBJ1-5; D uncertain. The receptor's source is a woman under 40 with COVID-19, enrolled during active disease. The CDR3 bases are TGTGCCAGCAGTCCGTCGGGGTTAGGCAATCAGCCCCAGCATTTT. It specifies CASSPSGLGNQPQHF.